This T cell receptor (beta chain) was identified in a study of high-grade serous ovarian cancer treatment subgroups. Across the whole study: Each sample yielded on average roughly 8,200 unique TCR beta rearrangements from approximately 15,000 reads. Study results and caveats: Higher neoantigen levels went with greater TCR clonal relatedness. Same-patient tumor repertoires overlapped at roughly 0.095 to 0.85; different patients barely overlapped. Spatial context was lost because tumors were sequenced in bulk.

With regard to this clone: The antigen remains unidentified.

Tumor samples were obtained before definitive surgery or chemotherapy. The method was immunoSEQ multiplex PCR; TCRdb's version includes in-frame clones alone and lacks a portion of them. The profile covers 5,000 or so clones, with roughly 69% appearing a single time and around a sixth taken by the ten largest. Sequences were obtained from tumor tissue. This TCR derives from a human donor with high-grade serous ovarian cancer.

The CDR3 sequence is CASSLAPRGFNSPLHF. In nucleotides, the CDR3 is TGCGCCAGCAGCTTGGCCCCACGTGGGTTTAATTCACCCCTCCACTTT. The genes are TRBV5-1 and TRBJ1-6; no firm D call. Looked up from germline, CDR1 is SGHRS and CDR2 is YFSETQ. The CDR3 runs 16 residues. With 0 bases removed from V and 6 bases from J, the gap between germline ends came to 13 bases.